A single sample gave rise to the 26 T cell receptor beta chains below, sequenced in a study of T-cell memory formation after mild COVID-19. TCRdb reprocessed the 5' RACE reads with MiXCR, giving one entry per CDR3 protein. The table has 400,000 or so distinct CDR3 sequences, 20% seen once. The sample was PBMCs or a T cell subset sorted from them (not recorded which). These receptors all come from an adult woman who had mild COVID-19 (a few samples of this study predate the infection). Cell type and time point are not known.

The rearrangement uses TRBV29-1 and TRBJ2-1, with TRBD2 identical over 9 bases. After removal of 6 bases from V and 0 bases from J, the junction contained 15 bases not matched to a gene. From germline, CDR1 is SQVTM and CDR2 ANQGSEA. There are 18 residues in the CDR3. CDR3 DNA sequence: TGCAGCGTCCACGGAACTAGCGGGCGTCAAAGCTCCTACAATGAGCAGTTCTTC. Amino acid sequence: CSVHGTSGRQSSYNEQFF.

The chain recombines TRBV25-1 with TRBJ2-7; TRBD2 matches at 7 bases. J was trimmed by 0 bases and V by 5 bases; bases with no gene match: 10. Germline V gene data show CDR1 as MGHDK and CDR2 as SYGVNS. The CDR3 totals 16 residues. In nucleotides, the CDR3 is TGTGCCAGCAGTCGCTCAGTGGGGGGGAGCTCCTACGAGCAGTACTTC. It encodes CASSRSVGGSSYEQYF.

The chain links TRBV4-1 to TRBJ1-6; tentatively, D is TRBD1 (6 bases). Trimming cost V 5 bases and J 11 bases, with 22 bases left between them. Looked up from germline, CDR1 is MGHRA and CDR2 is YSYEKL. CDR3 length equals 16 residues. The CDR3 bases are TGCGCCAGCAGCTACGTCCTCCGGGACACCTCTGCACCCCTCCACTTT. Amino acid sequence: CASSYVLRDTSAPLHF.

This clonotype was found many times. The chain links TRBV7-9 to TRBJ1-6; tentatively, D is TRBD1 (5 bases). Germline CDR1 is SEHNR and CDR2 is FQNEAQ (reference sequence). The CDR3 has 15 amino acids. The V and J ends lost 5 bases and 5 bases respectively, with 13 bases between them. CDR3 DNA: TGTGCCAGCAGCACGACAGTAATACATAATTCACCCCTCCACTTT. As protein: CASSTTVIHNSPLHF. The full variable domain, with the rest looked up from reference TRBV7-9 and TRBJ1-6, is DTGVSQNPRHKITKRGQNVTFRCDPISEHNRLYWYRQTLGQGPEFLTYFQNEAQLEKSRLLSDRFSAERPKGSFSTLEIQRTEQGDSAMYLCASSTTVIHNSPLHFGNGTRLTVT.

This clonotype came up a few times. The J gene is TRBJ1-1, the V gene TRBV7-3; possibly TRBD1 for D (5 bases). This CDR3 is 14 amino acids long. CDR1 and CDR2 from the germline V gene are SGHTA and FQGTGA. V gave up 2 bases and J gave up 10 bases, with 17 bases separating them. The CDR3 sequence is CASSLSAGARGAFF. The CDR3 nucleotides are TGTGCCAGCAGCTTATCGGCTGGGGCAAGGGGAGCTTTCTTT.

This clonotype was seen more than once but under ten times. This chain connects TRBV11-2 to TRBJ2-1; D may be TRBD2 (5 bases). The CDR3 has 16 residues. Trimming pared 3 bases from V and 9 bases from J, leaving 21 bases between. The germline V gene has CDR1 SGHAT and CDR2 FQNNGV. CDR3 sequence reads: CASSLATGFSQGEQFF. Here the CDR3 DNA reads TGTGCCAGCAGCTTGGCCACGGGATTCTCCCAAGGTGAGCAGTTCTTC.

For the CDR3, the DNA is TGTGCCACCAGTTTGACTAGGGGGGGCTCCTACAATGAGCAGTTCTTC. The encoded protein is CATSLTRGGSYNEQFF. The chain uses TRBV24-1 and TRBJ2-1; D is perhaps TRBD2 (7 bases). The ends were cut back, 6 bases at V and 0 bases at J, with 14 bases in the middle. CDR3 length equals 16 residues. Looked up from germline, CDR1 is KGHDR and CDR2 is SFDVKD.

Concerning this clonotype: One end of the junction does not line up with germline, which may come from a read error. The V gene is TRBV9, the J gene TRBJ2-2; 10 nucleotides match TRBD2. CDR3 length: 16 residues. The V gene's germline CDR1 is SGDLS and CDR2 YYNGEE. The CDR3 DNA reads as TGTGCCAGCAGCGGCCCTAGCGGGGGATTCACCGGGGAGCTGATTTTT. This translates into CASSGPSGGFTGELIF.

This chain connects TRBV7-2 to TRBJ2-3, with 9 nucleotides matching TRBD2. Unmatched junction bases numbered 13, after V lost 2 bases and J lost 4 bases. CDR1 SGHTA and CDR2 FQGNSA come from the germline V gene. The CDR3 consists of 18 residues. The CDR3 region is CASSLRAGGSGSSDTQYF. The CDR3 DNA sequence: TGTGCCAGCAGCTTACGGGCAGGGGGTAGCGGGAGTTCAGATACGCAGTATTTT.

This chain joins TRBV6-6 and TRBJ2-5; TRBD1 or TRBD2 may be the D gene (5 bases each). The CDR3 loop spans 16 amino acids. Germline V gene lookup returns CDR1 MNHNY and CDR2 SVGAGI (reference sequence). V lost 8 bases to trimming and J lost 2 bases, with 21 bases between them. The CDR3, as DNA: TGTGCCAGCCGACCGGGACCAGAGTTGGTACAAGAGACCCAGTACTTC. It translates to CASRPGPELVQETQYF.

This clonotype was detected a few times. This chain links TRBV20-1 with TRBJ2-2, with 12 bases that match TRBD2. This CDR3 spans 16 amino acids. V was clipped by 2 bases and J by 4 bases; unmatched bases: 5. Germline CDR1 and CDR2: DFQATT and SNEGSKA (reference sequence). CDR3 sequence: CSARPGLAGSTGELFF. CDR3 nucleotides: TGCAGTGCTAGACCCGGACTAGCGGGAAGCACCGGGGAGCTGTTTTTT.

This clonotype came up a few times. The chain uses TRBV11-2 and TRBJ2-1, with D hard to call. With 5 bases removed from V and 5 bases from J, the gap between germline ends came to 10 bases. Germline assignment: CDR1 SGHAT and CDR2 FQNNGV. The CDR3 spans 13 residues. DNA of the CDR3: TGTGCCAGCAGCACCCGGGCTCACAATGAGCAGTTCTTC. Translating gives CASSTRAHNEQFF.

The chain carries TRBV30 and TRBJ2-1, with a tentative D call TRBD1 (6 bases). The germline V gene encodes CDR1 GTSNPN and CDR2 SVGIG (reference sequence). Trimming took 5 bases from V and 6 from J, leaving 11 bases between them. The CDR3 totals 12 residues. CDR3 residues: CAWARGGNEQFF. The DNA of the CDR3 is TGTGCCTGGGCCAGGGGCGGCAATGAGCAGTTCTTC.

This clonotype showed up just a few times. The rearrangement links TRBV6-5 to TRBJ2-1, with D unclear. CDR1 is MNHEY, CDR2 SVGAGI, per germline. The germline V and J ends were trimmed by 1 base and 5 bases, with 9 bases remaining between them. This CDR3 is 14 amino acids long. As DNA, the CDR3 is TGTGCCAGCAGTTACTTCACATCGGACAATGAGCAGTTCTTC. Residues: CASSYFTSDNEQFF.

The chain joins TRBV6-6 to TRBJ2-1, with 9 bases aligning to TRBD2. From germline, CDR1 is MNHNY and CDR2 SVGAGI (reference sequence). Trimming at V came to 0 bases and at J to 8 bases, leaving 14 bases not matched to a gene. The CDR3 contains 18 residues. The CDR3 nucleotides read TGTGCCAGCAGTTACTCCCGCGGGCTAGCGGGGCATCCAGATGAGCAGTTCTTC. It yields the protein CASSYSRGLAGHPDEQFF.

J is TRBJ2-7 and V is TRBV20-1; 7 bases are a match to TRBD1. The CDR3 is made up of 14 amino acids. J lost 0 bases, V lost 6 bases, and 8 bases had no gene match. The germline CDR1 and CDR2 sequences are DFQATT and SNEGSKA (reference sequence). The CDR3 nucleotides read TGCAGTGCCAGTGTGGGGACAGTCTCCTACGAGCAGTACTTC. This sequence encodes CSASVGTVSYEQYF.

The chain uses TRBV9 and TRBJ1-5; 9 positions agree with TRBD1. The ends lost 0 bases at V and 5 bases at J; junction bases unmatched: 3. Germline assignment: CDR1 SGDLS and CDR2 YYNGEE. The CDR3 length is 15 residues. In DNA form, the CDR3 reads TGTGCCAGCAGCGTAGGGGACAGGGCGGATCAGCCCCAGCATTTT. Its protein is CASSVGDRADQPQHF.

V is TRBV9 and J is TRBJ1-2; D is unresolved. This CDR3 contains 14 residues. V shed 0 bases and J shed 2 bases, with 8 bases lying between them. The germline gives CDR1 SGDLS, CDR2 YYNGEE. CDR3 residues: CASSVGGGNYGYTF. For the CDR3, the DNA is TGTGCCAGCAGCGTAGGAGGAGGGAACTATGGCTACACCTTC.

The chain combines TRBV12-3 or TRBV12-4 with TRBJ1-4; tentatively, D is TRBD1 (5 bases). The CDR3 contains 14 residues. The germline V and J ends were trimmed by 3 bases and 3 bases, with 8 bases remaining between them. As DNA, the CDR3 is TGTGCCAGCAGTTTGGGGCCGGCTAATGAAAAACTGTTTTTT. Translation: CASSLGPANEKLFF.

The rearrangement links TRBV7-6 to TRBJ2-7; D is unresolved. The V gene lost 5 bases and the J gene lost 6 bases, with 17 bases spanning the gap. The CDR3 is 14 amino acids. Per the germline V gene, CDR1 is SGHVS and CDR2 is FNYEAQ. CDR3 protein: CASSPLGPILEQYF. In DNA, the CDR3 is TGTGCCAGCAGCCCATTAGGCCCCATCCTCGAGCAGTACTTC. Variable domain in full (rest from reference TRBV7-6 and TRBJ2-7): GAGVSQSPRYKVTKRGQDVALRCDPISGHVSLYWYRQALGQGPEFLTYFNYEAQQDKSGLPNDRFSAERPEGSISTLTIQRTEQRDSAMYRCASSPLGPILEQYFGPGTRLTVT.

This clonotype was observed a handful of times. The rearrangement joins TRBV29-1 to TRBJ2-1; 8 positions match TRBD2. The V and J ends lost 5 bases and 3 bases, in that order; junction bases with no gene match: 6. Germline values: CDR1 SQVTM, CDR2 ANQGSEA. The CDR3 contains 14 residues. The CDR3 DNA follows: TGCAGCGTTCGTCCGGGAGGGGACTACAATGAGCAGTTCTTC. It encodes CSVRPGGDYNEQFF.

V usage is TRBV10-3 and J usage is TRBJ2-7; D is unresolved. CDR3 length equals 12 residues. In germline, CDR1 is ENHRY, CDR2 SYGVKD. Trimming removed 4 bases from V and 2 bases from J, with 6 bases in between. The chain's CDR3 is CAISASPYEQYF. The CDR3 coding sequence is TGTGCCATCAGTGCTTCCCCCTACGAGCAGTACTTC.

The CDR3 is CASSPNNNGRIALHF. The CDR3 DNA sequence: TGTGCCAGCTCACCAAATAATAACGGGCGGATTGCCCTCCACTTT. V gene TRBV18 combines with J gene TRBJ1-6; D unclear. The CDR3 length is 15 residues. V was pared by 2 bases and J by 14 bases, with 19 bases between. In germline, CDR1 is KGHSH, CDR2 LQKENI.

This clonotype was found a few times. The rearrangement joins TRBV6-2 or TRBV6-3 to TRBJ1-2; 7 bases agree with TRBD1. There are 13 residues in the CDR3. Germline loops: CDR1 MNHEY, CDR2 SVGEGT. J was trimmed by 10 bases and V by 2 bases; bases with no gene match: 7. The CDR3 nucleotides read TGTGCCAGCAGTTACGCGGACAGGTATATCTACACCTTC. It yields the protein CASSYADRYIYTF.

The chain uses TRBV7-9 and TRBJ2-1; 8 bases match TRBD2. V lost 5 bases, J lost 4 bases, and 10 bases stayed unmatched. The germline V gene encodes CDR1 SEHNR and CDR2 FQNEAQ (reference sequence). This CDR3 spans 16 amino acids. CDR3: CASSPPRLAPYNEQFF. CDR3 bases: TGTGCCAGCAGCCCCCCCCGACTAGCGCCGTACAATGAGCAGTTCTTC.

The rearrangement links TRBV3-1 to TRBJ2-7, with TRBD1 matching 9 bases. V shed 0 bases and J 3 bases; nucleotides not matched to a gene: 6. The length of the CDR3 is 16 residues. The germline gives CDR1 LGHDT, CDR2 YNNKEL (reference sequence). CDR3 nucleotides: TGTGCCAGCAGCCAAGAAGTCGGGACAGGGTTCTACGAGCAGTACTTC. It translates to CASSQEVGTGFYEQYF.